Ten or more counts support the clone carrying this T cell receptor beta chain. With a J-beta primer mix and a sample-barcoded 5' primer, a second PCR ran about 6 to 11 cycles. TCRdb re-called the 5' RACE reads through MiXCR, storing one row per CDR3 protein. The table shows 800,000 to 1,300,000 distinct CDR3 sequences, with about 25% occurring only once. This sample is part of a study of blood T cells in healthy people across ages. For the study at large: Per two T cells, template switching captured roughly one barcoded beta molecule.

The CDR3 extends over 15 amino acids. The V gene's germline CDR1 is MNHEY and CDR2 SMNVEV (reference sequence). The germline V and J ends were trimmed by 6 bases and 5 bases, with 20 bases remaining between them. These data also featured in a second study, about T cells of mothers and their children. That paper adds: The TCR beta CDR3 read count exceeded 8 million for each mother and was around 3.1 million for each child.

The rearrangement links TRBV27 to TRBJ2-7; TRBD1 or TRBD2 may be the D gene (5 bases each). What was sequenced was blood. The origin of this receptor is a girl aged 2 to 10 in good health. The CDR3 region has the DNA TGTGCCAGCAGCGCGGACTCGACAGTTTACCACGAGCAGTACTTC. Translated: CASSADSTVYHEQYF.